Below are 20 T cell receptor beta chains sequenced from a single sample in a study of post-analysis software for immune sequencing data (dated by TCRdb to 2014 to 2015). The protocol used for the library was PCR. Sequencing was performed on an Illumina HiSeq 2500. To reduce PCR and sequencing biases, unique molecular identifiers were incorporated into the TCR beta cDNA libraries. Clones were called with MiXCR by TCRdb after fastp trimmed the public reads at Q25, and only in-frame beta chains were retained. Merged by CDR3 protein, the rows form single entries marked with the most common genes and DNA. This sample comprises 450,000 or so distinct CDR3 sequences, under 55% of them detected only once. Of the sample, roughly an eighth falls within the top ten clones. Broader findings and caveats from the paper: About 5 TRBV segments, including TRBV5-6, TRBV5-1 and TRBV20-1, were significantly more frequent in patients than controls.

The antigens these receptors bind are not known. The sample consisted of blood. These receptors all come from a girl aged 5 to 17 with multiple sclerosis.

This clonotype was counted a few times. The chain combines TRBV7-2 with TRBJ2-3, with 7 positions matching TRBD2. CDR1 SGHTA and CDR2 FQGNSA come from the germline V gene. Germline trimming cut 1 base from V and 1 base from J; bases unmatched to any gene: 5. This CDR3 is built from 16 residues. DNA for the CDR3: TGTGCCAGCAGCTTAGTCGGCACTAGCGGCACAGATACGCAGTATTTT. Encoded protein: CASSLVGTSGTDTQYF.

This clonotype was seen more than once but under ten times. The V gene is TRBV7-6, the J gene TRBJ2-5; 11 nucleotides line up with TRBD1. The junction had 8 bases not matched to a gene; V was cut back by 4 bases and J by 4 bases. Per the germline V gene, CDR1 is SGHVS and CDR2 is FNYEAQ. CDR3 length: 16 amino acids. In DNA form, the CDR3 reads TGTGCCAGCAGCTCCTTTGTGGGACAGGGGGGAGAGACCCAGTACTTC. Translated: CASSSFVGQGGETQYF.

The chain recombines TRBV6-1 with TRBJ2-1; 8 nucleotides match TRBD1. Germline V gene data show CDR1 as MNHNS and CDR2 as SASEGT. V lost 4 bases, J lost 12 bases, and 14 bases stayed unmatched. The CDR3 is 15 residues long. The CDR3 nucleotides are TGTGCCAGCAGTGGGGGACAGGAAATGACCCTAGTGCAGTTCTTC. Its protein is CASSGGQEMTLVQFF.

This clonotype showed up just a few times. The V and J genes are TRBV20-1 and TRBJ2-7; 7 nucleotides match TRBD2. The trim removed 1 base at V and 2 bases at J, leaving 5 bases unmatched. The CDR3 contains 14 residues. Looked up from germline, CDR1 is DFQATT and CDR2 is SNEGSKA (reference sequence). CDR3 sequence reads: CSARVVGGPYEQYF. The CDR3 region has the DNA TGCAGTGCTAGAGTCGTGGGAGGGCCCTACGAGCAGTACTTC.

The V gene is TRBV5-1, the J gene TRBJ2-1; 11 bases fit TRBD2. Per germline, CDR1 SGHRS and CDR2 YFSETQ. CDR3 size: 15 residues. V lost 6 bases, J lost 5 bases, and 7 bases stayed unmatched. The CDR3 here is CASTITSGSNNEQFF. The CDR3 region has the DNA TGCGCCAGCACCATCACTAGCGGGAGTAACAATGAGCAGTTCTTC.

This rearrangement joins TRBV25-1 to TRBJ2-1; D ambiguous. This CDR3 region has 13 residues. Trimming removed 4 bases from V and 9 bases from J, with 13 bases in between. Germline V gene lookup returns CDR1 MGHDK and CDR2 SYGVNS. The CDR3 DNA follows: TGTGCCAGCAGTGCAAATAAGGAAACTGAGCAGTTCTTC. It translates to CASSANKETEQFF. Combining the CDR3 with reference TRBV25-1 and TRBJ2-1 gives the whole variable domain EADIYQTPRYLVIGTGKKITLECSQTMGHDKMYWYQQDPGMELHLIHYSYGVNSTEKGDLSSESTVSRIRTEHFPLTLESARPSHTSQYLCASSANKETEQFFGPGTRLTVL.

This clonotype was observed a handful of times. The V call is TRBV7-6, the J call TRBJ1-4; D remains unclear. Germline CDR1 and CDR2: SGHVS and FNYEAQ. Trimming stripped 3 bases from V and 7 bases from J, with 15 bases between. This CDR3 contains 15 residues. The CDR3 is CASSFGLRESEKLFF. The CDR3 DNA sequence: TGTGCCAGCAGCTTCGGACTTCGGGAAAGTGAAAAACTGTTTTTT. The full variable domain, in which reference TRBV7-6 and TRBJ1-4 provide the parts outside the CDR3, is GAGVSQSPRYKVTKRGQDVALRCDPISGHVSLYWYRQALGQGPEFLTYFNYEAQQDKSGLPNDRFSAERPEGSISTLTIQRTEQRDSAMYRCASSFGLRESEKLFFGSGTQLSVL.

This clonotype appeared a few times. The gene calls are TRBV4-3 and TRBJ2-7, with D possibly being TRBD1 (5 bases). V was pared by 1 base and J by 3 bases, with 13 bases between. In germline, CDR1 is LGHNA, CDR2 YSLEER. There are 15 residues in the CDR3. The CDR3 sequence: CASSQVGQGYYEQYF. The CDR3 DNA reads TGCGCCAGCAGCCAAGTCGGCCAGGGATACTACGAGCAGTACTTC.

This chain links TRBV28 with TRBJ1-2, with 10 bases aligning to TRBD1. The CDR3 is 13 residues long. Per germline, CDR1 MDHEN and CDR2 SYDVKM. The J segment lost 7 bases and the V segment lost 10 bases, leaving 9 bases of the junction unmatched. CDR3 protein: CATIGQGDSGYTF. CDR3 bases: TGTGCCACCATAGGACAGGGGGACTCTGGCTACACCTTC.

This clonotype was detected only once. The V call is TRBV12-3 or TRBV12-4, the J call TRBJ2-1, with 11 bases that match TRBD2. Losses at the gene ends were 6 bases for V and 0 bases for J; bases not matched to a gene: 25. CDR3 size: 23 residues. CDR3: CASSGAGTSGTRAQTSSYNEQFF. The CDR3 DNA reads as TGTGCCAGCAGCGGAGCCGGGACTAGCGGAACTCGAGCCCAAACTAGCTCCTACAATGAGCAGTTCTTC.

The rearrangement links TRBV11-2 to TRBJ2-4; TRBD2 matches 9 bases. The germline CDR1 and CDR2 sequences are SGHAT and FQNNGV. This CDR3 comprises 14 residues. The J segment lost 13 bases and the V segment lost 2 bases, leaving 9 bases of the junction unmatched. The chain's CDR3 is CASSLLVSGSQQYF. CDR3 in DNA: TGTGCCAGCAGCTTATTGGTTAGCGGGAGTCAGCAGTACTTC.

This chain links TRBV3-1 with TRBJ1-1; D call uncertain. The CDR3 has 15 residues. V lost 2 bases and J lost 0, with 10 bases in between. In germline, CDR1 is LGHDT, CDR2 YNNKEL (reference sequence). CDR3 DNA: TGTGCCAGCAGCCAAAATCTGGGGATGAACACTGAAGCTTTCTTT. Its translation is CASSQNLGMNTEAFF. Full variable domain (rest looked up from reference TRBV3-1 and TRBJ1-1): DTAVSQTPKYLVTQMGNDKSIKCEQNLGHDTMYWYKQDSKKFLKIMFSYNNKELIINETVPNRFSPKSPDKAHLNLHINSLELGDSAVYFCASSQNLGMNTEAFFGQGTRLTVV.

This clonotype was detected a few times. The chain combines TRBV20-1 with TRBJ2-5; 11 nucleotides line up with TRBD1. The V and J ends lost 5 bases and 10 bases, in that order; junction bases with no gene match: 12. The CDR3 length is 14 residues. CDR1 and CDR2 (germline): DFQATT, SNEGSKA (reference sequence). The CDR3 region is CSAGDRGSQGSQYF. The CDR3 DNA is TGCAGTGCTGGGGACAGGGGGAGTCAGGGGAGCCAGTACTTC.

The sample holds a few counts of this clonotype. The gene calls are TRBV4-1 and TRBJ2-7; no clear D gene. Germline CDR1 is MGHRA and CDR2 is YSYEKL. The CDR3 has 15 amino acids. Trimming shortened V by 3 bases and J by 0 bases, and 12 bases separated the two germline ends. DNA for the CDR3: TGCGCCAGCAGCCAGGCTTGGGCCAGCTCCTACGAGCAGTACTTC. This gives the protein CASSQAWASSYEQYF.

This chain's CDR3 is CSAPFLRGRETQYF. For the CDR3, the DNA is TGCAGTGCTCCGTTTCTCAGGGGACGAGAGACCCAGTACTTC. This chain connects TRBV20-1 to TRBJ2-7; perhaps TRBD1 as D (6 bases). TRBJ2-5 explains the end of the DNA better; the J call may be wrong. The CDR3 has 14 residues. Germline V gene sequence: CDR1 DFQATT, CDR2 SNEGSKA (reference sequence).

J is TRBJ2-1 and V is TRBV7-9, with TRBD2 matching 8 bases. Germline values: CDR1 SEHNR, CDR2 FQNEAQ (reference sequence). The CDR3 is made up of 13 amino acids. Trimming took 3 bases from V and 10 from J; bases not matched to a gene: 5. CDR3 sequence: CASSFGASGEQFF. Written as DNA, the CDR3 is TGTGCCAGCAGCTTTGGGGCTAGCGGGGAGCAGTTCTTC.

In its sample, this clonotype was seen a few times. V gene TRBV21-1 combines with J gene TRBJ2-7; the table's D call of TRBD2 was not tested on the DNA. TRBV21-1 is annotated as a pseudogene. The CDR3 sequence is 16 residues long. CDR3 sequence reads: CASSKESGPFPYEQYF. The CDR3 coding sequence is TGTGCCAGCAGCAAGGAATCCGGGCCCTTCCCCTACGAGCAGTACTTC.

The chain employs TRBV12-3 or TRBV12-4 and TRBJ2-5; TRBD1 might be the D (6 bases). This CDR3 comprises 14 residues. The ends were cut back, 1 base at V and 5 bases at J, with 11 bases in the middle. CDR3 region: CASSLGDIGETQYF. The CDR3 nucleotides read TGTGCCAGCAGTTTAGGGGACATCGGGGAGACCCAGTACTTC.

The chain carries TRBV20-1 and TRBJ2-7; tentative D call: TRBD2 (6 bases). The germline V gene has CDR1 DFQATT and CDR2 SNEGSKA (reference sequence). The V and J ends lost 7 bases and 1 base respectively, with 14 bases between them. The CDR3 totals 13 residues. CDR3 DNA sequence: TGCAGTGTCCGGCACGGGGGTTCCTACGAGCAGTACTTC. As protein: CSVRHGGSYEQYF.

The chain links TRBV19 to TRBJ1-1, with a tentative D call TRBD1 (6 bases). The CDR3 contains 15 residues. Trimming removed 2 bases from V and 5 bases from J, with 15 bases in between. The germline CDR1 and CDR2 sequences are LNHDA and SQIVND (reference sequence). For the CDR3, the DNA is TGTGCCAGTAGTATATCACAGGGTGAAGGGACTGAAGCTTTCTTT. Translated: CASSISQGEGTEAFF.